This passage covers 26 T cell receptor beta chains from one sample sequenced in a study of T cell responses to AZD1222 COVID-19 vaccine. TCRdb's table, derived via immunoSEQ multiplex PCR, lists solely in-frame clones and lacks some. The sample lists 45,000 to 60,000 clones; approximately 88% were seen once. This sample comprised peripheral blood, obtained on day 0 of AZD1222 vaccination. These receptors originate from an adult in good health.

The genes are TRBV25-1 and TRBJ2-7; D is uncertain. The CDR3 sequence is 15 residues long. Germline-derived CDR1 and CDR2 are MGHDK and SYGVNS. The V and J ends lost 2 bases and 0 bases respectively, with 11 bases between them. In DNA, the CDR3 is TGTGCCAGCAGTGAAGAGGACGGCAGCTCCTACGAGCAGTACTTC. It codes for CASSEEDGSSYEQYF.

This clone has a handful of counts. The chain combines TRBV7-3 with TRBJ2-1; TRBD2 is a possible D gene (6 bases). Germline loops: CDR1 SGHTA, CDR2 FQGTGA. The CDR3 sequence is 15 residues long. With 2 bases removed from V and 5 bases from J, the gap between germline ends came to 13 bases. CDR3 nucleotides: TGTGCCAGCAGCTTAGGTAGCGGAGGGAACAATGAGCAGTTCTTC. Protein product: CASSLGSGGNNEQFF.

As for this clone: The sample holds other DNA sequences that translate to the same CDR3. This chain joins TRBV27 and TRBJ2-3, with D unresolved. The CDR3 spans 13 residues. V was shortened by 2 bases and J by 3 bases, with 6 bases between the two germline ends. The germline gives CDR1 MNHEY, CDR2 SMNVEV (reference sequence). CDR3 coding DNA: TGTGCCAGCAGTTTACTTGGGACAGATACGCAGTATTTT. Amino acids: CASSLLGTDTQYF.

The chain recombines TRBV18 with TRBJ1-4; 7 bases are shared with TRBD1. This CDR3 spans 16 amino acids. V was clipped by 6 bases and J by 4 bases; unmatched bases: 11. Germline V CDR1 and CDR2: KGHSH, LQKENI. The CDR3 nucleotides are TGTGCCAGCTCGCCGCCTGGGACAGAACTTAATGAAAAACTGTTTTTT. It yields the protein CASSPPGTELNEKLFF.

CDR3 sequence: CAGAPTVLGRSFF. As DNA, the CDR3 is TGTGCCGGCGCACCAACCGTTTTAGGACGGTCGTTCTTC. The V gene is TRBV6-5, the J gene TRBJ2-1; D not resolved. CDR1 is MNHEY and CDR2 is SVGAGI in the germline V gene. The V end lost 11 bases, the J end lost 15 bases, and 26 bases lay between the germline ends. The CDR3 totals 13 residues.

The gene calls are TRBV7-3 and TRBJ2-1, with TRBD2 as a possible D gene (6 bases). The CDR3 consists of 14 residues. CDR1 is SGHTA and CDR2 is FQGTGA in the germline V gene. Trimming took 2 bases from V and 9 from J, leaving 14 bases between them. As DNA, the CDR3 is TGTGCCAGCAGCTTAGCGGGACCATACCCTGAGCAGTTCTTC. This gives the protein CASSLAGPYPEQFF.

The V call is TRBV2, the J call TRBJ1-6; the D gene is possibly TRBD1 (5 bases). Germline V gene sequence: CDR1 SNHLY, CDR2 FYNNEI. CDR3 length: 15 amino acids. V was pared by 2 bases and J by 6 bases, with 11 bases between. The CDR3 DNA reads as TGTGCCAGCAGTGAACAGGGTCCACTTAATTCACCCCTCCACTTT. Translation gives CASSEQGPLNSPLHF.

The chain couples TRBV7-8 to TRBJ2-1, with a tentative D call TRBD2 (6 bases). The CDR3 runs to 15 residues. V gave up 7 bases and J gave up 5 bases, with 18 bases separating them. The germline CDR1 and CDR2 sequences are SGHVS and FQNEAQ. The CDR3 region is CASTFEGRPNNEQFF. In nucleotides, the CDR3 is TGTGCCAGCACCTTTGAAGGGAGGCCCAACAATGAGCAGTTCTTC.

The V call is TRBV20-1, the J call TRBJ1-4; D might be TRBD1 (6 bases). The CDR3 is made up of 11 amino acids. Looked up from germline, CDR1 is DFQATT and CDR2 is SNEGSKA (reference sequence). CDR3 loop: CSLGAREKLFF. CDR3 in DNA: TGCAGCCTGGGGGCGAGGGAAAAACTGTTTTTT.

The rearrangement links TRBV28 to TRBJ2-5, with D hard to call. The CDR3 consists of 12 residues. The V end was cut by 4 bases, the J end by 4 bases, with 7 bases between. Germline V gene data show CDR1 as MDHEN and CDR2 as SYDVKM. The DNA of the CDR3 is TGTGCCAGCAGTTCGAGTTTAGAGACCCAGTACTTC. Translation gives CASSSSLETQYF.

The rearrangement joins TRBV18 to TRBJ1-5, with 7 bases matching TRBD1. Germline V lookup: CDR1 KGHSH, CDR2 LQKENI. The CDR3 is 13 amino acids. Trimming cost V 6 bases and J 4 bases; bases outside gene matches: 3. CDR3 sequence reads: CASSGGQNQPQHF. The CDR3 DNA sequence: TGTGCCAGCTCGGGGGGACAGAATCAGCCCCAGCATTTT. Full variable domain (rest looked up from reference TRBV18 and TRBJ1-5): NAGVMQNPRHLVRRRGQEARLRCSPMKGHSHVYWYRQLPEEGLKFMVYLQKENIIDESGMPKERFSAEFPKEGPSILRIQQVVRGDSAAYFCASSGGQNQPQHFGDGTRLSIL.

The J gene is TRBJ1-5, the V gene TRBV4-1, with D tentatively TRBD1 (6 bases). Trimming cost V 1 base and J 3 bases, with 13 bases left between them. This CDR3 is 16 amino acids long. Germline CDR1 and CDR2: MGHRA and YSYEKL. The CDR3 is CASSQVGDRHNQPQHF. The CDR3 region has the DNA TGCGCCAGCAGCCAAGTGGGAGACAGGCACAATCAGCCCCAGCATTTT.

The chain combines TRBV21-1 with TRBJ1-1; the table's D gene call, TRBD1, was not cross checked with the DNA. TRBV21-1 constitutes a pseudogene. The CDR3 length is 14 residues. CDR3 DNA: TGTGCCAGCAGGACCAGGGGGGTAGTCACTGAAGCTTTCTTT. Its translation: CASRTRGVVTEAFF.

The chain uses TRBV28 and TRBJ1-1, with a weak D call TRBD1 (6 bases). This CDR3 comprises 16 residues. Germline values: CDR1 MDHEN, CDR2 SYDVKM. V was pared by 3 bases and J by 0 bases, with 14 bases between. This CDR3 reads CASSLTGHYMNTEAFF. CDR3 sequence (DNA): TGTGCCAGCAGTTTGACAGGACATTATATGAACACTGAAGCTTTCTTT.

The V call is TRBV12-5, the J call TRBJ2-1; 8 bases agree with TRBD1. This CDR3 is 13 amino acids long. The germline V gene has CDR1 LGHNT and CDR2 FRNRAP. The junction had 7 bases not matched to a gene; V was cut back by 6 bases and J by 9 bases. CDR3 region: CASGPDREGEQFF. CDR3 sequence (DNA): TGTGCTAGTGGCCCGGACAGGGAAGGTGAGCAGTTCTTC.

The gene calls are TRBV3-1 (or the pseudogene TRBV3-2) and TRBJ2-1; 7 bases fit TRBD1. Trimming cost V 0 bases and J 3 bases; bases outside gene matches: 5. Germline assignment: CDR1 LGHDT and CDR2 YNNKEL (reference sequence). CDR3 length equals 16 residues. The CDR3 coding sequence is TGTGCCAGCAGCCAAGATCAAGGGGGCTACTACAATGAGCAGTTCTTC. This encodes CASSQDQGGYYNEQFF.

The V and J genes are TRBV3-1 (or the pseudogene TRBV3-2) and TRBJ2-1; no reliable D call. V lost 2 bases and J 7 bases, leaving 6 bases between the germline ends. Looked up from germline, CDR1 is LGHDT and CDR2 is YNNKEL (reference sequence). CDR3 size: 12 residues. CDR3 residues: CASSQSLNEQFF. The CDR3 coding sequence is TGTGCCAGCAGCCAATCCTTGAATGAGCAGTTCTTC.

This chain joins TRBV2 and TRBJ1-1, with 9 nucleotides matching TRBD1. Trimming removed 2 bases from V and 11 bases from J; junction bases left unmatched: 6. The CDR3 is made up of 13 amino acids. Germline lookup yields CDR1 SNHLY and CDR2 FYNNEI. The CDR3 spells CASSEMGQGSAFF. CDR3 DNA: TGTGCCAGCAGTGAAATGGGACAGGGTTCGGCTTTCTTT.

This CDR3 reads CASSLVSSGNTIYF. In DNA form, the CDR3 reads TGTGCCAGCAGCTTGGTTAGCTCTGGAAACACCATATATTTT. The rearrangement uses TRBV5-6 and TRBJ1-3; no clear D. The CDR3 spans 14 residues. V lost 0 bases and J lost 0, with 4 bases in between. Per the germline V gene, CDR1 is SGHDT and CDR2 is YYEEEE.

The chain uses TRBV30 and TRBJ1-1, with 9 bases fitting TRBD1. This CDR3 region has 12 residues. The V and J ends lost 5 bases and 5 bases, in that order; junction bases with no gene match: 3. Germline V CDR1 and CDR2: GTSNPN, SVGIG (reference sequence). This CDR3 reads CAWGTGRTEAFF. CDR3 coding DNA: TGTGCCTGGGGGACAGGGAGAACTGAAGCTTTCTTT.

The chain joins TRBV30 to TRBJ1-4; D possibly corresponds to TRBD1 (6 bases). Per germline, CDR1 GTSNPN and CDR2 SVGIG (reference sequence). V was cut by 1 base and J by 7 bases, with 10 bases left in between. CDR3 length: 13 amino acids. The CDR3 DNA is TGTGCCTGGAGTGCGGGGGCTTTTGAAAAACTGTTTTTT. Its translation: CAWSAGAFEKLFF.

Concerning this clone itself: Other DNA sequences in the same sample also yield this CDR3. The chain uses TRBV6-5 and TRBJ2-7; 8 positions match TRBD2. CDR1 is MNHEY, CDR2 SVGAGI, per germline. The CDR3 runs 13 residues. V shed 6 bases, J shed 3 bases, and the junction held 4 bases outside the gene matches. The CDR3 reads CASRDSGSYEQYF. The CDR3 DNA is TGTGCCAGCAGGGACAGCGGGAGCTACGAGCAGTACTTC.

This clone was detected only a few times. The rearrangement joins TRBV7-9 to TRBJ1-6; D unresolved. This CDR3 comprises 16 residues. V dropped 4 bases and J dropped 3 bases, with 13 bases sitting between them. The germline gives CDR1 SEHNR, CDR2 FQNEAQ (reference sequence). CDR3: CASSSTLWSYNSPLHF. The CDR3 DNA follows: TGTGCCAGCAGCTCCACCCTATGGAGCTATAATTCACCCCTCCACTTT. Filled out from reference TRBV7-9 and TRBJ1-6, the complete variable domain reads DTGVSQNPRHKITKRGQNVTFRCDPISEHNRLYWYRQTLGQGPEFLTYFQNEAQLEKSRLLSDRFSAERPKGSFSTLEIQRTEQGDSAMYLCASSSTLWSYNSPLHFGNGTRLTVT.

The chain joins TRBV10-1 to TRBJ2-1, with TRBD2 matching over 7 bases. V lost 4 bases to trimming and J lost 4 bases; unmatched junction nucleotides: 4. Germline values: CDR1 WNHNN, CDR2 SYGVQD (reference sequence). The length of the CDR3 is 14 residues. The CDR3 bases are TGCGCCAGCAGTGGCGGGAGCCTATACAATGAGCAGTTCTTC. Amino acids: CASSGGSLYNEQFF.

This chain links TRBV14 with TRBJ2-7; D ambiguous. The CDR3 contains 12 residues. Trimming took off 0 bases at V and 1 base at J, with 1 base between the two ends. CDR1 is SGHDN and CDR2 is FVKESK in the germline V gene. CDR3 protein: CASSQESYEQYF. As DNA, the CDR3 is TGTGCCAGCAGCCAAGAGTCCTACGAGCAGTACTTC.

This clone appeared a few times. J is TRBJ2-2 and V is TRBV30, with TRBD1 matching over 7 bases. Germline CDR1 reads GTSNPN; CDR2 reads SVGIG (reference sequence). The CDR3 length is 13 residues. The V and J ends lost 8 bases and 4 bases, in that order; junction bases with no gene match: 7. In DNA, the CDR3 is TGTGCCCGGACAGGCGAAATCACCGGGGAGCTGTTTTTT. Residues: CARTGEITGELFF.